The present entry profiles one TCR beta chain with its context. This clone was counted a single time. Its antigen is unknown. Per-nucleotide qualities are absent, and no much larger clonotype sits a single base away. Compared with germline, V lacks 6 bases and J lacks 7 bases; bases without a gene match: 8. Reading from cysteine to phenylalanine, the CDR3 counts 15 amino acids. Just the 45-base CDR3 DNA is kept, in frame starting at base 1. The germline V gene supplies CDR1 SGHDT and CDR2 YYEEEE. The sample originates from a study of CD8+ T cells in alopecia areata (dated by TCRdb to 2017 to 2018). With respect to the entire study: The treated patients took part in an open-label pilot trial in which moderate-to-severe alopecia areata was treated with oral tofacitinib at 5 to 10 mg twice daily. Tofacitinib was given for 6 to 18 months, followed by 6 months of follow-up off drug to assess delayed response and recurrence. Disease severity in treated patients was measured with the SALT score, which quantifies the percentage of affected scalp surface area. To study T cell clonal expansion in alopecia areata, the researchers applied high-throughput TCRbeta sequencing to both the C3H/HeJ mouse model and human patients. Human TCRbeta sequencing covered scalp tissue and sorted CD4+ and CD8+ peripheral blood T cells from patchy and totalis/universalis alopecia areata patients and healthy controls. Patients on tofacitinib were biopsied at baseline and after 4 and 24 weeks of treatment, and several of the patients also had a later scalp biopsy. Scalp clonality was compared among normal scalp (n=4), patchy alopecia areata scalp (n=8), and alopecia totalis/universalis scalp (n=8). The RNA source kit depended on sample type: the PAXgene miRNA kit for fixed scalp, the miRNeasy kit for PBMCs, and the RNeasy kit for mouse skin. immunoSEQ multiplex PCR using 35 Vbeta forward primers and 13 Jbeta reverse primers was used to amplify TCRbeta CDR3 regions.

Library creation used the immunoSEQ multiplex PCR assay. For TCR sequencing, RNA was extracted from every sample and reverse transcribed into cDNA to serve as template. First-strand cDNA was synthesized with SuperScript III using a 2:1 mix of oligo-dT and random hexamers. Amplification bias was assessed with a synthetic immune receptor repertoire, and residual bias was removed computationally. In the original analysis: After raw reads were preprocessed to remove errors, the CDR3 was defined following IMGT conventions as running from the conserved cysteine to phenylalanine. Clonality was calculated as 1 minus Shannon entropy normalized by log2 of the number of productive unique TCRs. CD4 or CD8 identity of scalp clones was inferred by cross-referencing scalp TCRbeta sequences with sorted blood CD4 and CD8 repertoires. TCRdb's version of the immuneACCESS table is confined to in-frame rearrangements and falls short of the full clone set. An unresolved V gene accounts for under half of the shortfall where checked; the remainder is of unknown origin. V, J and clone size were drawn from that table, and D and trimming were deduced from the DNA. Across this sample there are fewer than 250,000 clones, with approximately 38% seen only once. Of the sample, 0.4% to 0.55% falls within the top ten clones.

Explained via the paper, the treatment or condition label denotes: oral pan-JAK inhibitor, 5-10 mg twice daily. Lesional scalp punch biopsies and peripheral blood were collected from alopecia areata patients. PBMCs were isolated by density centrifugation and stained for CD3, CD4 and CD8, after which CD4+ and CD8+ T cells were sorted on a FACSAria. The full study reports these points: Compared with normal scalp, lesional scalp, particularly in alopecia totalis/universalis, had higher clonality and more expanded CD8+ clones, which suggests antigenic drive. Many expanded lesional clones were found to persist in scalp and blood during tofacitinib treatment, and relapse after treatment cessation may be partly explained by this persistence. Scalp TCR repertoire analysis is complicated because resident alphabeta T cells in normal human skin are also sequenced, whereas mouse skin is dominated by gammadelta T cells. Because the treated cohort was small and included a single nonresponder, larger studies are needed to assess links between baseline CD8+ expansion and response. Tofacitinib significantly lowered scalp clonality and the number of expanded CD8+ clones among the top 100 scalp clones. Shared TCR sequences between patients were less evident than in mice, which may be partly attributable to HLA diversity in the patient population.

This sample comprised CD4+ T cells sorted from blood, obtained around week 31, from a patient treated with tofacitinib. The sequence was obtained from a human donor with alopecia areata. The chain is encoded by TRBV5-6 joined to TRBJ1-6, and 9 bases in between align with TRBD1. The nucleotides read TGTGCCAGCACACGCCGGGACAGGGAGAATTCACCCCTCCACTTT. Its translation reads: CASTRRDRENSPLHF.